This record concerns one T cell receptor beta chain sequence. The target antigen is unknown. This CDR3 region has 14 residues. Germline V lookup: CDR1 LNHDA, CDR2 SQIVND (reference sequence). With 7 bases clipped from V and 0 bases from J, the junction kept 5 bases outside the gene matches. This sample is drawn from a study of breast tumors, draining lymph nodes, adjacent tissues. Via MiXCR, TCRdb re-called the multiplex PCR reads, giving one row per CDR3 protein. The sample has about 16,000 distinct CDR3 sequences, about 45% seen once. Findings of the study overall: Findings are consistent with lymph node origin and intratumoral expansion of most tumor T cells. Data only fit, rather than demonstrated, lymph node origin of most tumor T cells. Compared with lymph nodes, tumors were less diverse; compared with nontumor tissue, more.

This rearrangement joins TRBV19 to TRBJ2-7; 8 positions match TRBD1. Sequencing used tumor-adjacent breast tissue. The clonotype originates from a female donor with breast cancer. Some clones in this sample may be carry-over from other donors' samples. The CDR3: CASTLTGASYEQYF. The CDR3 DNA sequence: TGTGCCAGTACCTTGACAGGGGCCTCCTACGAGCAGTACTTC.